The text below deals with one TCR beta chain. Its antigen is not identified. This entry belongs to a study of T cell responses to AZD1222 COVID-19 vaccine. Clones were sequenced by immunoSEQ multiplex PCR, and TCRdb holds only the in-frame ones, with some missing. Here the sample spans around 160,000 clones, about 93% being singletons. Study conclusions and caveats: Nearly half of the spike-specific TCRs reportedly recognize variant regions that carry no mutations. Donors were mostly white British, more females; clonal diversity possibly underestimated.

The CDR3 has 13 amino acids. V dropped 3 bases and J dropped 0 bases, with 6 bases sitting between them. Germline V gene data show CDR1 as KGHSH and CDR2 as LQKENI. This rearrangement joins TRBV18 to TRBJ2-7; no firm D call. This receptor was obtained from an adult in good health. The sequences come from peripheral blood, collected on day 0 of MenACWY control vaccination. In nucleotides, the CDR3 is TGTGCCAGCTCACCGCCTAGCTCCTACGAGCAGTACTTC. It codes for CASSPPSSYEQYF.